Shown below are 21 T cell receptor beta chains from a single sample sequenced in a study of blood T cell repertoires in COVID-19. The table came from immunoSEQ multiplex PCR; TCRdb's copy has only in-frame clones and leaves some out. The repertoire holds approximately 140,000 clones, more than 70% seen once, with 10% to 13% in the top ten. The specimen sequenced was peripheral blood. Receptors were obtained from a middle-aged man with active or convalescent COVID-19.

In its sample, this clone was seen a few times. The V call is TRBV11-2, the J call TRBJ2-7; 7 nucleotides agree with TRBD2. Germline trimming cut 1 base from V and 2 bases from J; bases unmatched to any gene: 5. The CDR3 loop spans 15 amino acids. Looked up from germline, CDR1 is SGHAT and CDR2 is FQNNGV. The CDR3 region is CASSLAGGSTYEQYF. CDR3 DNA: TGTGCCAGCAGCTTAGCGGGAGGTTCAACCTACGAGCAGTACTTC.

The chain is built from TRBV12-5 and TRBJ1-1; 9 nucleotides agree with TRBD1. The germline V gene has CDR1 LGHNT and CDR2 FRNRAP. The ends lost 0 bases at V and 3 bases at J; junction bases unmatched: 8. The CDR3 is 17 residues long. CDR3 protein: CASGLVPGQGAYTEAFF. CDR3 in DNA: TGTGCTAGTGGTTTGGTACCGGGACAGGGCGCCTACACTGAAGCTTTCTTT.

This clone has a single count. Within the sample, other DNA sequences also encode this same CDR3. V usage is TRBV11-2 and J usage is TRBJ1-2; 7 bases are a match to TRBD1. With 5 bases clipped from V and 8 bases from J, the junction kept 8 bases outside the gene matches. The CDR3 loop spans 13 amino acids. Germline V gene lookup returns CDR1 SGHAT and CDR2 FQNNGV. CDR3 in amino acids: CASSPRTGDGYTF. The CDR3 bases are TGTGCCAGCAGCCCTCGGACAGGAGACGGCTACACCTTC. The whole variable domain, remainder taken from reference TRBV11-2 and TRBJ1-2, is EAGVAQSPRYKIIEKRQSVAFWCNPISGHATLYWYQQILGQGPKLLIQFQNNGVVDDSQLPKDRFSAERLKGVDSTLKIQPAKLEDSAVYLCASSPRTGDGYTFGSGTRLTVV.

The gene calls are TRBV7-2 and TRBJ1-3, with unresolved D. V lost 7 bases, J lost 1 base, and 11 bases lay in between. Germline CDR1 reads SGHTA; CDR2 reads FQGNSA. The CDR3 has 14 residues. This chain's CDR3 is CASTTRGSGNTIYF. In DNA, the CDR3 is TGTGCCAGCACCACACGAGGGTCTGGAAACACCATATATTTT.

The chain uses TRBV4-3 and TRBJ2-6; TRBD2 matches at 11 bases. The V and J ends lost 0 bases and 0 bases, in that order; junction bases with no gene match: 4. This CDR3 comprises 19 residues. Germline V CDR1 and CDR2: LGHNA, YSLEER. DNA for the CDR3: TGCGCCAGCAGCCAAGAACCACTAGCGGGAGTCTCTGGGGCCAACGTCCTGACTTTC. It translates to CASSQEPLAGVSGANVLTF.

V gene TRBV25-1 combines with J gene TRBJ2-7; D gene uncertain. This CDR3 has 13 residues. With 11 bases removed from V and 0 bases from J, the gap between germline ends came to 14 bases. CDR1 is MGHDK, CDR2 SYGVNS, per germline. The CDR3 DNA is TGTGCCTCCTGGAGCGATCACTCCTACGAGCAGTACTTC. As protein: CASWSDHSYEQYF.

The chain couples TRBV28 to TRBJ2-5; 10 bases align to TRBD1. This CDR3 region has 12 residues. Germline CDR1 is MDHEN and CDR2 is SYDVKM. The J segment lost 12 bases and the V segment lost 9 bases, leaving 10 bases of the junction unmatched. CDR3 nucleotide sequence: TGTGCCAGTTGGACAGGGGGAGAGGGAGAGTACTTC. It encodes CASWTGGEGEYF.

V is TRBV28 and J is TRBJ2-7; tentative D call: TRBD2 (6 bases). This CDR3 is built from 14 residues. The V end lost 6 bases, the J end lost 2 bases, and 14 bases lay between the germline ends. Germline V CDR1 and CDR2: MDHEN, SYDVKM. The CDR3 loop is CASRNGAGPYEQYF. CDR3 sequence (DNA): TGTGCCAGCAGAAACGGGGCGGGGCCCTACGAGCAGTACTTC.

The CDR3 DNA reads as TGTGCCAGCAGTTACTCTTCAGGGGGCGGCACCGGGGAGCTGTTTTTT. Protein: CASSYSSGGGTGELFF. The gene calls are TRBV6-6 and TRBJ2-2; 8 bases agree with TRBD1. The CDR3 is made up of 16 amino acids. V lost 0 bases to trimming and J lost 4 bases; unmatched junction nucleotides: 4. From germline, CDR1 is MNHNY and CDR2 SVGAGI (reference sequence).

This clone is a singleton in its sample. This chain uses TRBV5-1 with TRBJ2-3, with 8 bases fitting TRBD2. V lost 0 bases, J lost 3 bases, and 6 bases stayed unmatched. CDR3 size: 16 residues. The germline gives CDR1 SGHRS, CDR2 YFSETQ. CDR3 sequence: CASSLATGGRTDTQYF. Here the CDR3 DNA reads TGCGCCAGCAGCTTGGCTACGGGAGGGAGGACAGATACGCAGTATTTT.

V and J are TRBV9 and TRBJ2-1, with D possibly matching TRBD2 (6 bases). Trimming shortened V by 4 bases and J by 4 bases, and 18 bases separated the two germline ends. CDR3 size: 16 residues. CDR1 is SGDLS and CDR2 is YYNGEE in the germline V gene. The CDR3 loop is CASSLTDGRKYNEQFF. CDR3 nucleotide sequence: TGTGCCAGCAGCCTGACTGACGGGAGAAAGTACAATGAGCAGTTCTTC.

The gene calls are TRBV3-1 (or the pseudogene TRBV3-2) and TRBJ2-7, with 10 bases identical to TRBD1. The V gene end was trimmed by 6 bases and the J gene end by 1 base; junction bases not matched to a gene: 6. The CDR3 sequence is 15 residues long. Germline lookup yields CDR1 LGHDT and CDR2 YNNKEL (reference sequence). The CDR3 DNA is TGTGCCAGCAGTCCCGGACAGGGGGGTTCCTACGAGCAGTACTTC. Its translation: CASSPGQGGSYEQYF.

The chain carries TRBV5-1 and TRBJ2-1; 9 bases are shared with TRBD2. Germline CDR1 and CDR2: SGHRS and YFSETQ. After removal of 0 bases from V and 7 bases from J, the junction contained 8 bases not matched to a gene. The CDR3 has 16 residues. Here the CDR3 reads CASSLVAGGPSNEQFF. CDR3 DNA sequence: TGCGCCAGCAGCTTGGTCGCGGGAGGGCCCTCGAATGAGCAGTTCTTC.

This chain uses TRBV3-1 (or the pseudogene TRBV3-2) with TRBJ2-1, with 14 positions matching TRBD2. There are 17 residues in the CDR3. CDR1 is LGHDT, CDR2 YNNKEL, per germline (reference sequence). V dropped 4 bases and J dropped 8; count of bases not matched to a gene: 10. The CDR3 is CASSRARTSGRRYEQFF. For the CDR3, the DNA is TGTGCCAGCAGCCGCGCTAGGACTAGCGGGAGGAGGTATGAGCAGTTCTTC.

This clone was recorded a few times. V and J are TRBV20-1 and TRBJ2-7; TRBD1 is a possible D gene (5 bases). Trimming shortened V by 3 bases and J by 0 bases, and 18 bases separated the two germline ends. Germline CDR1 DFQATT, CDR2 SNEGSKA (reference sequence). This CDR3 has 16 residues. This CDR3 reads CSASGFPQGSSYEQYF. As DNA, the CDR3 is TGCAGTGCTAGTGGTTTCCCCCAGGGTAGCTCCTACGAGCAGTACTTC.

The chain employs TRBV6-1 and TRBJ1-5; no definite D call. Trimming left V 2 bases short and J 9 bases short, with 11 bases between. Germline V gene sequence: CDR1 MNHNS, CDR2 SASEGT. The CDR3 spans 13 residues. Here the CDR3 reads CASSETRSGPQHF. In DNA form, the CDR3 reads TGTGCCAGCAGTGAAACCAGGTCCGGGCCCCAGCATTTT.

The chain employs TRBV6-5 and TRBJ1-2, with D hard to call. Trimming took 2 bases from V and 0 from J, leaving 7 bases between them. The CDR3 is 14 amino acids. The germline V gene has CDR1 MNHEY and CDR2 SVGAGI. DNA of the CDR3: TGTGCCAGCAGTTACACTCAGGCTAACTATGGCTACACCTTC. Amino acids: CASSYTQANYGYTF.

CDR3 region: CASSERCPIYARNTIYF. The CDR3 coding sequence is TGTGCCAGCAGCGAGAGGTGTCCCATTTACGCACGAAACACCATATATTTT. The chain has TRBV3-1 (or the pseudogene TRBV3-2) and TRBJ1-3; D unresolved. V was pared by 5 bases and J by 5 bases, with 22 bases between. This CDR3 contains 17 residues. Germline lookup yields CDR1 LGHDT and CDR2 YNNKEL (reference sequence).

The V and J genes are TRBV18 and TRBJ2-2, with 8 bases identical to TRBD2. V dropped 3 bases and J dropped 2; count of bases not matched to a gene: 2. The CDR3 spans 15 residues. Germline CDR1 reads KGHSH; CDR2 reads LQKENI. The CDR3 protein is CASSPSGSNTGELFF. For the CDR3, the DNA is TGTGCCAGCTCACCCAGCGGGAGTAACACCGGGGAGCTGTTTTTT. Full variable domain (rest looked up from reference TRBV18 and TRBJ2-2): NAGVMQNPRHLVRRRGQEARLRCSPMKGHSHVYWYRQLPEEGLKFMVYLQKENIIDESGMPKERFSAEFPKEGPSILRIQQVVRGDSAAYFCASSPSGSNTGELFFGEGSRLTVL.

The chain is built from TRBV19 and TRBJ2-3, with TRBD1 identical over 7 bases. The CDR3 consists of 16 residues. Germline lookup yields CDR1 LNHDA and CDR2 SQIVND (reference sequence). With V trimmed by 5 bases and J by 2 bases, 10 bases remained unmatched. The CDR3 DNA sequence: TGTGCCAGTAGTTCGACAGGGAACTTATACACAGATACGCAGTATTTT. It codes for CASSSTGNLYTDTQYF.

This chain uses TRBV7-2 with TRBJ1-3; 7 positions match TRBD1. With V trimmed by 2 bases and J by 1 base, 11 bases remained unmatched. The CDR3 contains 18 residues. Germline CDR1 reads SGHTA; CDR2 reads FQGNSA. This chain's CDR3 is CASSLNGLGTASGNTIYF. DNA of the CDR3: TGTGCCAGCAGCTTAAACGGGTTAGGGACAGCGTCTGGAAACACCATATATTTT. Complete variable domain (other parts from reference TRBV7-2 and TRBJ1-3): GAGVSQSPSNKVTEKGKDVELRCDPISGHTALYWYRQSLGQGLEFLIYFQGNSAPDKSGLPSDRFSAERTGGSVSTLTIQRTQQEDSAVYLCASSLNGLGTASGNTIYFGEGSWLTVV.